One and the same sample provided the 29 T cell receptor beta chains below, sequenced in a study of T cells after yellow fever vaccination. TCRdb ran MiXCR on the 5' RACE reads and lists one entry per CDR3 protein. The top ten hold 19% of the sample, which has some 250,000 distinct CDR3 sequences, 3.6% seen once. Sequences were derived from PBMCs, sampled 15 days after the yellow fever booster vaccination. Source of these receptors: a man between 18 and 35 years old who received the YFV17D yellow fever vaccine.

This clonotype was recorded at least ten times. The genes are TRBV18 and TRBJ2-7; D may correspond to TRBD1 or TRBD2 (5 bases each). V was cut by 4 bases and J by 5 bases, with 12 bases left in between. This CDR3 comprises 13 residues. Germline CDR1 KGHSH, CDR2 LQKENI. For the CDR3, the DNA is TGTGCCAGCTCACGGGGTGGGGGAGACGAGCAGTACGTC. Translation gives CASSRGGGDEQYV.

This clonotype has ten or more counts. The V gene is TRBV4-1, the J gene TRBJ1-4, with D maybe TRBD1 (5 bases). Per germline, CDR1 MGHRA and CDR2 YSYEKL. The CDR3 is 12 amino acids. Trimming removed 0 bases at V and 14 bases at J, with 10 bases between. CDR3 protein: CASSQDPQGLFF. The CDR3, as DNA: TGCGCCAGCAGCCAAGATCCCCAGGGCCTGTTTTTT.

In this sample, this clonotype turned up many times. This rearrangement joins TRBV12-3 or TRBV12-4 to TRBJ2-7; D ambiguous. Trimming left V 3 bases short and J 12 bases short, with 15 bases between. The CDR3 runs to 12 residues. The CDR3 DNA reads TGTGCCAGCAGTTTTAGTACGGGTTACACGTACTTC. Its protein product is CASSFSTGYTYF.

Many counts were recorded for this clonotype. The gene calls are TRBV10-3 and TRBJ1-2; 8 bases align to TRBD1. The CDR3 sequence is 12 residues long. Germline CDR1 ENHRY, CDR2 SYGVKD. V lost 6 bases and J lost 5; bases outside the gene matches: 2. CDR3 residues: CAISGTGYGYTF. The CDR3 nucleotides are TGTGCCATCAGCGGGACAGGTTATGGCTACACCTTC.

This clonotype occurred many times. The chain links TRBV28 to TRBJ1-5, with D possibly matching TRBD1 (6 bases). The CDR3 is made up of 13 amino acids. The V end lost 4 bases, the J end lost 6 bases, and 10 bases lay between the germline ends. From germline, CDR1 is MDHEN and CDR2 SYDVKM. Here the CDR3 reads CASSSFRGQPQHF. CDR3 sequence (DNA): TGTGCCAGCAGTTCGTTCAGGGGTCAGCCCCAGCATTTT.

In its sample, this clonotype was seen many times. This chain joins TRBV4-3 and TRBJ1-3, with D unresolved. Deletions cut 0 bases from V and 0 bases from J, with 9 bases between. CDR1 is LGHNA, CDR2 YSLEER, per germline. There are 16 residues in the CDR3. CDR3 nucleotide sequence: TGCGCCAGCAGCCAAGATGGGGAATCCTCTGGAAACACCATATATTTT. Amino acids: CASSQDGESSGNTIYF.

This clonotype was seen many times. Here the CDR3 DNA reads TGTGCCAGCAGTGTGTCGGGGGGTGTTATAGAGACCCAGTACTTC. Its protein is CASSVSGGVIETQYF. J is TRBJ2-5 and V is TRBV7-2; 7 positions match TRBD2. J gave up 4 bases and V 6 bases, and 11 bases lay outside the gene matches. The germline V gene has CDR1 SGHTA and CDR2 FQGNSA. The CDR3 extends over 15 amino acids.

This clonotype was observed many times. CDR3 nucleotides: TGTGCCAGCAGCGCAGGGGGCGAGGGTCAGCCCCAGCATTTT. It yields the protein CASSAGGEGQPQHF. V usage is TRBV3-1 and J usage is TRBJ1-5; 8 bases align to TRBD1. Germline-derived CDR1 and CDR2 are LGHDT and YNNKEL (reference sequence). The CDR3 totals 14 residues. J gave up 6 bases and V 5 bases, and 6 bases lay outside the gene matches.

This clonotype was detected ten times or more. This chain connects TRBV4-2 to TRBJ1-2; 11 nucleotides align to TRBD1. Losses at the gene ends were 5 bases for V and 8 bases for J; bases not matched to a gene: 10. The CDR3 covers 15 residues. Germline values: CDR1 LGHNA, CDR2 YNFKEQ. The CDR3 sequence: CASSVGGQGAGGYTF. CDR3 bases: TGTGCCAGCAGCGTAGGCGGACAGGGGGCGGGGGGCTACACCTTC.

The CDR3 loop reads CSAQSGGTETQYF. For the CDR3, the DNA is TGCAGTGCTCAAAGCGGGGGGACGGAGACCCAGTACTTC. This rearrangement joins TRBV20-1 to TRBJ2-5; 9 nucleotides agree with TRBD2. The V gene end was trimmed by 5 bases and the J gene end by 5 bases; junction bases not matched to a gene: 6. This CDR3 has 13 residues. Germline-derived CDR1 and CDR2 are DFQATT and SNEGSKA (reference sequence).

In its sample, this clonotype was seen many times. The chain joins TRBV6-2 or TRBV6-3 to TRBJ2-7; TRBD2 matches at 8 bases. There are 14 residues in the CDR3. V trimming: 5 bases; J trimming: 5 bases; junction bases outside the gene matches: 8. CDR1 and CDR2 from the germline V gene are MNHEY and SVGEGT. This CDR3 reads CASSPRLRGDEQYV. In DNA, the CDR3 is TGTGCCAGCAGTCCCCGTTTGCGGGGGGACGAGCAGTACGTC.

This clonotype was recorded at least ten times. The J gene is TRBJ2-5, the V gene TRBV29-1; D tentatively fits TRBD1 or TRBD2 (5 bases each). Trimming pared 5 bases from V and 5 bases from J, leaving 18 bases between. The CDR3 length is 14 residues. Germline CDR1 is SQVTM and CDR2 is ANQGSEA. CDR3 amino acids: CSVTPPSGLETQYF. In DNA form, the CDR3 reads TGCAGCGTTACACCTCCTTCGGGGCTGGAGACCCAGTACTTC.

This clonotype came up many times. This chain links TRBV6-2 or TRBV6-3 with TRBJ2-1; TRBD1 is a possible D gene (6 bases). This CDR3 region has 12 residues. Trimming took 1 base from V and 13 from J, leaving 11 bases between them. Germline CDR1 and CDR2: MNHEY and SVGEGT. DNA of the CDR3: TGTGCCAGCAGTTACTACAGGGTGGATCAGTTCTTC. Its protein is CASSYYRVDQFF.

The sample holds many counts of this clonotype. The rearrangement joins TRBV6-5 to TRBJ1-2; D is unclear. Germline values: CDR1 MNHEY, CDR2 SVGAGI. Between the trimmed V and J ends, which lost 6 bases and 6 bases, there was a span of 14 bases. The CDR3 spans 13 residues. This CDR3 reads CASRPSGGDGYTF. The CDR3 DNA reads as TGTGCCAGCAGGCCTTCCGGTGGGGATGGCTACACCTTC.

This clonotype showed up many times. The chain has TRBV29-1 and TRBJ2-3; TRBD2 aligns across 9 bases. The CDR3 runs 14 residues. Germline V gene lookup returns CDR1 SQVTM and CDR2 ANQGSEA. J was trimmed by 7 bases and V by 4 bases; bases with no gene match: 9. The CDR3 loop reads CSVAASGALYTQYF. CDR3 in DNA: TGCAGCGTTGCAGCTAGCGGGGCGCTGTATACGCAGTATTTT.

Of note for this clonotype: With a much larger clone just one base away, this may be a read error. The rearrangement joins TRBV7-2 to TRBJ1-5; D is possibly TRBD1 (5 bases). Per germline, CDR1 SGHTA and CDR2 FQGNSA. The CDR3 is made up of 17 amino acids. The CDR3 bases are TGTGCCAGCAGCTTAGGGGGAACAGGTTGGAGCATTCAGCCCCAGCATTTT. It codes for CASSLGGTGWSIQPQHF.

This clonotype was seen many times. The CDR3 sequence: CSVGSPPTNEKLFF. Here the CDR3 DNA reads TGCAGCGTTGGATCTCCGCCAACTAATGAAAAACTGTTTTTT. The chain employs TRBV29-1 and TRBJ1-4; unclear D gene. The germline V gene has CDR1 SQVTM and CDR2 ANQGSEA. The CDR3 consists of 14 residues. The V and J ends lost 4 bases and 0 bases respectively, with 9 bases between them. Full variable domain (missing parts from reference TRBV29-1 and TRBJ1-4): SAVISQKPSRDICQRGTSLTIQCQVDSQVTMMFWYRQQPGQSLTLIATANQGSEATYESGFVIDKFPISRPNLTFSTLTVSNMSPEDSSIYLCSVGSPPTNEKLFFGSGTQLSVL.

This clonotype was seen at least ten times. The chain employs TRBV5-5 and TRBJ1-4, with TRBD1 as a possible D gene (6 bases). In germline, CDR1 is SGHKS, CDR2 YYEKEE (reference sequence). CDR3 length: 15 residues. The V gene lost 2 bases and the J gene lost 5 bases, with 13 bases spanning the gap. The CDR3 protein is CASSFPGRGNEKLFF. CDR3 nucleotide sequence: TGTGCCAGCAGCTTCCCCGGGAGGGGGAATGAAAAACTGTTTTTT.

This clonotype has at least ten counts. The V call is TRBV5-1, the J call TRBJ1-2, with D maybe TRBD1 (6 bases). The length of the CDR3 is 14 residues. In germline, CDR1 is SGHRS, CDR2 YFSETQ. V was pared by 4 bases and J by 2 bases, with 12 bases between. In DNA, the CDR3 is TGCGCCAGCAGCCCCGGAGGACAGAACTATGGCTACACCTTC. It encodes CASSPGGQNYGYTF.

This clonotype was found many times. V usage is TRBV7-3 and J usage is TRBJ1-3; the D gene is possibly TRBD1 (5 bases). Trimming pared 0 bases from V and 10 bases from J, leaving 19 bases between. Germline assignment: CDR1 SGHTA and CDR2 FQGTGA. The CDR3 extends over 16 amino acids. CDR3 DNA: TGTGCCAGCAGCTTAACGGGTCCGCAGGGTAGGGGAACCATATATTTT. Encoded protein: CASSLTGPQGRGTIYF.

This clonotype was recorded many times. The rearrangement uses TRBV20-1 and TRBJ2-5; a possible D gene is TRBD1 (5 bases). V was shortened by 5 bases and J by 5 bases, with 12 bases between the two germline ends. The CDR3 is 12 residues long. CDR1 DFQATT and CDR2 SNEGSKA come from the germline V gene (reference sequence). The CDR3 DNA sequence: TGCAGTGCTGGATCAGGGTACGAGACCCAGTACTTC. Its protein product is CSAGSGYETQYF.

In this sample, this clonotype turned up many times. V is TRBV4-1 and J is TRBJ1-6; no definite D call. Germline loops: CDR1 MGHRA, CDR2 YSYEKL. Trimming took 4 bases from V and 8 from J, leaving 9 bases between them. This CDR3 is built from 13 residues. CDR3 residues: CASSRKWDSPLHF. For the CDR3, the DNA is TGCGCCAGCAGCCGCAAGTGGGATTCACCCCTCCACTTT.

This clonotype was seen many times. The chain has TRBV4-2 and TRBJ1-1; TRBD1 matches at 10 bases. Germline-derived CDR1 and CDR2 are LGHNA and YNFKEQ. With V trimmed by 1 base and J by 0 bases, 2 bases remained unmatched. This CDR3 region has 16 residues. CDR3 nucleotide sequence: TGTGCCAGCAGCCAAGGACAGGGGGCCCTGAACACTGAAGCTTTCTTT. Translated, it gives CASSQGQGALNTEAFF.

Many counts were recorded for this clonotype. V usage is TRBV12-3 or TRBV12-4 and J usage is TRBJ2-5, with D hard to call. The CDR3 runs to 13 residues. Between the trimmed V and J ends, which lost 6 bases and 2 bases, there was a span of 10 bases. The CDR3 sequence is CASRRQVQETQYF. The CDR3 coding sequence is TGTGCCAGCAGGCGTCAAGTTCAAGAGACCCAGTACTTC.

Turning to this clonotype: A read error may be the cause here, since a much bigger clone is one base away. The chain uses TRBV11-3 and TRBJ2-4; 8 bases map to TRBD1. The CDR3 totals 14 residues. With V trimmed by 1 base and J by 7 bases, 3 bases remained unmatched. Germline loops: CDR1 SGHNT, CDR2 YENEEA. CDR3 residues: CASSLGTGSNIQYF. DNA for the CDR3: TGTGCCAGCAGCTTAGGGACAGGGTCCAACATTCAGTACTTC. The whole variable domain, filled in from reference TRBV11-3 and TRBJ2-4, reads EAGVVQSPRYKIIEKKQPVAFWCNPISGHNTLYWYLQNLGQGPELLIRYENEEAVDDSQLPKDRFSAERLKGVDSTLKIQPAELGDSAVYLCASSLGTGSNIQYFGAGTRLSVL.

This clonotype was detected ten times or more. This chain connects TRBV12-3 or TRBV12-4 to TRBJ1-2, with 8 bases that match TRBD1. This CDR3 comprises 14 residues. V was pared by 6 bases and J by 5 bases, with 8 bases of the junction left unmatched. The CDR3 here is CASSPGQGRYGYTF. The CDR3 bases are TGTGCCAGCAGCCCTGGACAGGGAAGATATGGCTACACCTTC.

This clonotype was detected ten times or more. The chain combines TRBV29-1 with TRBJ1-1, with D uncertain. The CDR3 contains 10 residues. The germline gives CDR1 SQVTM, CDR2 ANQGSEA. Trimming removed 4 bases from V and 4 bases from J, with 4 bases in between. The CDR3 here is CSVVGTEAFF. For the CDR3, the DNA is TGCAGCGTTGTGGGCACTGAAGCTTTCTTT.

This clonotype was seen ten or more times. The rearrangement joins TRBV12-3 or TRBV12-4 to TRBJ2-1; 9 bases fit TRBD1. The V and J ends lost 3 bases and 4 bases, in that order; junction bases with no gene match: 19. The CDR3 runs 20 residues. CDR3 coding DNA: TGTGCCAGCAGTTTCCCTCTGAATTTCCATCCCGGGACAGGGTACAATGAGCAGTTCTTC. It translates to CASSFPLNFHPGTGYNEQFF.

This clonotype showed up many times. The chain is built from TRBV20-1 and TRBJ1-6; D remains unclear. The V end lost 4 bases, the J end lost 0 bases, and 7 bases lay between the germline ends. The length of the CDR3 is 14 residues. CDR1 is DFQATT, CDR2 SNEGSKA, per germline (reference sequence). CDR3 bases: TGCAGTGCTATACAGAGCTCCTATAATTCACCCCTCCACTTT. Translating it yields CSAIQSSYNSPLHF.